This section outlines one TCR beta chain sequence together with its context. The split of CD4+ cells yielded CD45RA+ naive and CD45RA-negative memory subsets. This record comes from a study of shared clonotypes between healthy human individuals. Assay execution proceeded at the deep level. Clones were read by immunoSEQ multiplex PCR, and TCRdb kept only the in-frame ones, dropping some. The table has over a million clones, 70% to 80% seen once. CDR1 is SGHRS, CDR2 YFSETQ, per germline. Trimming left V 4 bases short and J 5 bases short, with 24 bases between. The CDR3 sequence is 17 residues long. This TCR was sampled from a man in his late teens or twenties in good health. Some clones in this sample may be carry-over from other donors' samples. The specimen sequenced was memory CD4+ T cells from PBMCs. Subset given: CD45RA-negative fraction. The chain combines TRBV5-1 with TRBJ2-5, with D perhaps being TRBD1 or TRBD2 (6 bases each). As DNA, the CDR3 is TGCGCCAGCAGCCCCCCGTCGGAGGTGGGGGGCCGGGAGACCCAGTACTTC. Its translation: CASSPPSEVGGRETQYF.